The source of this T cell receptor beta chain is a study of CD8 T cells in acute hepatitis C reinfection. The CDR3 is 18 amino acids. Trimming removed 4 bases from V and 0 bases from J; junction bases left unmatched: 10. Looked up from germline, CDR1 is SGHAT and CDR2 is FQNNGV. Sample time point: naive CD8 control sorted from an acute-time-point sample. Montreal Hepatitis C Cohort donors who inject drugs were seen every 3 months. This table comes from immunoSEQ multiplex PCR, and its TCRdb copy is limited to in-frame clones, with some not included. The sample yields 30,000 to 45,000 clones, approximately 83% seen once.

The V and J genes are TRBV11-2 and TRBJ2-7, with TRBD2 matching 12 bases. The clonotype was recovered from a woman between 18 and 29 years old who spontaneously cleared hepatitis C infection. The sample consisted of naive CD8+ T cells from PBMCs. CDR3 DNA: TGTGCCAGCAGCTATCGGGGGCTAGCGGGAGGGAACTCCTACGAGCAGTACTTC. Protein sequence: CASSYRGLAGGNSYEQYF. Filled out from reference TRBV11-2 and TRBJ2-7, the complete variable domain reads EAGVAQSPRYKIIEKRQSVAFWCNPISGHATLYWYQQILGQGPKLLIQFQNNGVVDDSQLPKDRFSAERLKGVDSTLKIQPAKLEDSAVYLCASSYRGLAGGNSYEQYFGPGTRLTVT.